This T cell receptor (beta chain) emerged from a study of blood T cells in healthy people across ages. Study-level points and caveats: Long-lived and aged donors differed, with more naive CD4+ cells and higher diversity in the long-lived. Observed TCR beta diversity per million T cells went down as age went up. This fall followed a roughly linear course with age.

A second roughly 6 to 12 cycle PCR used barcoded and J-beta primers. MiXCR was run by TCRdb on the 5' RACE reads, yielding one entry per CDR3 protein. Of about 1 million distinct CDR3 sequences in the sample, about 23% are singletons; the top ten hold around 0.75%. A remark on this clonotype: Its antigen remains unidentified.

The data also belong to a second study, concerning T cells of mothers and their children. From that study: Sequencing returned over 9 million TCR beta CDR3 reads per mother and several million per child.

The sequence was collected from a girl aged 2 to 9 in good health. The specimen sequenced was blood.

DNA of the CDR3: TGTGCCAGCGACGTAGCGGGAGGTTCCTACGAGCAGTACTTC. Its protein product is CASDVAGGSYEQYF. The rearrangement links TRBV6-2 or TRBV6-3 to TRBJ2-1; the match to TRBD2 covers 10 bases. The end of the DNA aligns better with TRBJ2-7, so the J call may be wrong. This CDR3 has 14 residues. Germline V gives CDR1 MNHEY, CDR2 SVGEGT.